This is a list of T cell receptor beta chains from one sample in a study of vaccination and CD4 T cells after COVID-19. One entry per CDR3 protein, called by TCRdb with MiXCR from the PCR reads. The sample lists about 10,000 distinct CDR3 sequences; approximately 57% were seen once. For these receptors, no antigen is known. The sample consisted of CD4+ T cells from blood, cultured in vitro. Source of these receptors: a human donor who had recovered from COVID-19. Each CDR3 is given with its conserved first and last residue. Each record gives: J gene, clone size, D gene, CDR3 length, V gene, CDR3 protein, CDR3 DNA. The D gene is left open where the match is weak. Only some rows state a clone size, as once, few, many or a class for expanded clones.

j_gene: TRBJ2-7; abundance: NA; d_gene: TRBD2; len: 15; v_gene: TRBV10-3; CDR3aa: CAIRGAGAGTYEQYF; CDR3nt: TGTGCCATCAGGGGAGCGGGAGCTGGGACCTACGAGCAGTACTTC
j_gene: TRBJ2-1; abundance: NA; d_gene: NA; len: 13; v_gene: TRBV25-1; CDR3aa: CASVISSYNEQFF; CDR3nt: TGTGCCAGCGTTATCTCCTCCTACAATGAGCAGTTCTTC
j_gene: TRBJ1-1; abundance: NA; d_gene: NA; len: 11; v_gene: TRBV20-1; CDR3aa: CSAGGKNEAFF; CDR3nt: TGCAGTGCCGGGGGAAAGAATGAAGCTTTCTTT
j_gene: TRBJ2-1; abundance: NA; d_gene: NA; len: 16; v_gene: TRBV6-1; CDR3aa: CASSEVRRGNYNEQFF; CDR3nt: TGTGCCAGCAGTGAAGTTCGCCGCGGGAACTACAATGAGCAGTTCTTC
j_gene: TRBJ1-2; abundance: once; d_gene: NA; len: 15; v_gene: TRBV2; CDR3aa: CASSESDGMVYGYTF; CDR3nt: TGTGCCAGCAGTGAATCCGACGGGATGGTCTATGGCTACACCTTC
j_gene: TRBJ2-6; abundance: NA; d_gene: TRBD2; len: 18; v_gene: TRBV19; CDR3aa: CASTPVAGGASGANVLTF; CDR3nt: TGTGCCAGTACCCCAGTTGCGGGGGGCGCCTCTGGGGCCAACGTCCTGACTTTC
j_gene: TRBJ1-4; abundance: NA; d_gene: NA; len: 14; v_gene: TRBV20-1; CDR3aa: CSASYTGPYEKLFF; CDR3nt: TGCAGTGCTAGTTATACCGGGCCCTACGAAAAACTGTTTTTT
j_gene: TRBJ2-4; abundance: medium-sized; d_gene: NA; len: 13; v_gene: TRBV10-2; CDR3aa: CASSAGGTNIQYF; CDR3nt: TGCGCCAGCAGTGCTGGGGGGACAAACATTCAGTACTTC
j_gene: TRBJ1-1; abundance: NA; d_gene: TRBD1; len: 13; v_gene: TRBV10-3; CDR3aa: CAITGTVNTEAFF; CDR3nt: TGTGCCATCACGGGGACAGTAAACACTGAAGCTTTCTTT
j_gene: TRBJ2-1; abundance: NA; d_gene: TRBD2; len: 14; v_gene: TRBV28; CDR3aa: CASSSSGDDNEQFF; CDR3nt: TGTGCCAGCAGCTCTAGCGGAGACGACAATGAGCAGTTCTTC
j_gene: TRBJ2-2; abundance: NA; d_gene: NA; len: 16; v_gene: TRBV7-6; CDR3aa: CASSLGPLPGAGELFF; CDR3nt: TGTGCCAGCAGCTTGGGCCCTTTGCCCGGCGCCGGGGAGCTGTTTTTT
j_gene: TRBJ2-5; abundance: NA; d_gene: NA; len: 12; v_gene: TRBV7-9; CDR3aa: CASSLLGETQYF; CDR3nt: TGTGCCAGCAGCTTGTTGGGAGAGACCCAGTACTTC
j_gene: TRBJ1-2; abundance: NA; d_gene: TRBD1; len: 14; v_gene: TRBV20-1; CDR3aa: CSARDSGGAYGYTF; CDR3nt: TGCAGTGCTAGAGACTCAGGGGGCGCGTATGGCTACACCTTC
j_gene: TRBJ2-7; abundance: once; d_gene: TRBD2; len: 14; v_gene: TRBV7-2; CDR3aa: CASSLGGNSYEQYF; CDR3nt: TGTGCCAGCAGCTTGGGAGGGAACTCCTACGAGCAGTACTTC
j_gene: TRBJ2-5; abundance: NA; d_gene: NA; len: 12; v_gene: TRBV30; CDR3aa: CAWSGGRETQYF; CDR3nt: TGTGCCTGGAGTGGGGGCAGGGAGACCCAGTACTTC
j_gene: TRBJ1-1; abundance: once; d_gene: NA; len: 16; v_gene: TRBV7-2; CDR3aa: CASSLGQLGAYTEAFF; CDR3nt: TGTGCCAGCAGCTTAGGACAGTTAGGGGCCTACACTGAAGCTTTCTTT
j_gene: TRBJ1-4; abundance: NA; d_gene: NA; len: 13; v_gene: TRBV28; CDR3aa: CASSPPPVGKLFF; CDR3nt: TGTGCCAGCAGTCCTCCCCCAGTCGGAAAACTGTTTTTT
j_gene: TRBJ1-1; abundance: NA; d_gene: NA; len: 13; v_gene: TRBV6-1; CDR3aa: CASRRSMNTEAFF; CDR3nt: TGTGCCAGCCGCCGAAGCATGAACACTGAAGCTTTCTTT
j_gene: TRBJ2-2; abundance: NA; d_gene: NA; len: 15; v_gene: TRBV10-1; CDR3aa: CASSEGASDTGELFF; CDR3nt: TGCGCCAGCAGTGAGGGGGCTAGCGACACCGGGGAGCTGTTTTTT
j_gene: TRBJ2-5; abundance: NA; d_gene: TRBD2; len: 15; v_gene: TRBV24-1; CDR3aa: CATRRLAGTKETQYF; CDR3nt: TGTGCCACCAGGAGACTAGCGGGGACGAAAGAGACCCAGTACTTC
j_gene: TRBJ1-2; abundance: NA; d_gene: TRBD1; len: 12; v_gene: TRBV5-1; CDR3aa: CASSWTGDLLAF; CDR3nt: TGCGCCAGCAGCTGGACAGGGGACCTTCTCGCCTTC
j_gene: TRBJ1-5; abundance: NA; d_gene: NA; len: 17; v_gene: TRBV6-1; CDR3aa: CASNREPFLSSNQPQHF; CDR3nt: TGTGCCAGCAATAGGGAGCCTTTTTTATCTAGCAATCAGCCCCAGCATTTT
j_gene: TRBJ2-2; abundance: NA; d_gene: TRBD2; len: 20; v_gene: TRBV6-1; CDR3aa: CASRPPIGLATRANTGELFF; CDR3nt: TGTGCCAGCAGGCCCCCTATAGGACTAGCAACGCGCGCGAACACCGGGGAGCTGTTTTTT
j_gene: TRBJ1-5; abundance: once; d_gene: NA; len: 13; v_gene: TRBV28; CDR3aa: CASRDYSNQPQHF; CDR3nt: TGTGCCAGCAGGGACTATAGCAATCAGCCCCAGCATTTT
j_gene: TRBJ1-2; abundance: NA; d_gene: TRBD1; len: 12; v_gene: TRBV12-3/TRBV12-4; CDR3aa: CASSLTGFGYTF; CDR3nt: TGTGCCAGCAGTCTGACAGGGTTTGGCTACACCTTC
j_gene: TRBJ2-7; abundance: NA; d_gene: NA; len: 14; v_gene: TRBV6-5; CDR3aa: CASSYNHGTYEQYF; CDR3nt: TGTGCCAGCAGTTACAATCATGGGACCTACGAGCAGTACTTC
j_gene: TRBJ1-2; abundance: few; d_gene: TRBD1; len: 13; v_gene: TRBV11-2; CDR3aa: CASSWDRGFGYTF; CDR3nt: TGTGCCAGCAGTTGGGACAGGGGTTTTGGCTACACCTTC
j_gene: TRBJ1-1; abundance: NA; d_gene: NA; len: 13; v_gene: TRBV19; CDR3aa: CASSTLVNTEAFF; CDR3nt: TGTGCCAGTAGTACTCTGGTGAACACTGAAGCTTTCTTT
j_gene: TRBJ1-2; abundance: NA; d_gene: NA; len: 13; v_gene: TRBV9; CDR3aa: CASSPSGGYGYTF; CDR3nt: TGTGCCAGCAGCCCCTCGGGGGGCTATGGCTACACCTTC
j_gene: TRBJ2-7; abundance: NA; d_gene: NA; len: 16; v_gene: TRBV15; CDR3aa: CATSRQMSPGQNEQYF; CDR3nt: TGTGCCACCAGCAGACAAATGAGCCCTGGACAGAACGAGCAGTACTTC
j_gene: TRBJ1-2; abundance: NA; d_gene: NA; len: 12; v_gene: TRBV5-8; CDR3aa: CASSLDAHGYTF; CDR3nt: TGTGCCAGCAGCTTGGACGCCCATGGCTACACCTTC
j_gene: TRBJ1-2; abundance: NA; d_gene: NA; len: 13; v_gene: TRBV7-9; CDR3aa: CASSLEDVYGYTF; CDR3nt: TGTGCCAGCAGCTTAGAGGACGTTTATGGCTACACCTTC
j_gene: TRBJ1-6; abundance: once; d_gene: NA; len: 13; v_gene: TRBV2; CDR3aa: CASSSLLNSPLHF; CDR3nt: TGTGCCAGCAGTTCCCTCTTAAATTCACCCCTCCACTTT
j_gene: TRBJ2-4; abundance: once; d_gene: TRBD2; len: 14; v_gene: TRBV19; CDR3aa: CASSSGGHSDIQYF; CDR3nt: TGTGCCAGTAGTTCGGGAGGTCACTCAGACATTCAGTACTTC
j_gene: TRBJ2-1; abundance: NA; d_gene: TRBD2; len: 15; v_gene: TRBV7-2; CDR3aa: CASSLASGSHNEQFF; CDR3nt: TGTGCCAGCAGCCTCGCTAGCGGGAGCCACAATGAGCAGTTCTTC
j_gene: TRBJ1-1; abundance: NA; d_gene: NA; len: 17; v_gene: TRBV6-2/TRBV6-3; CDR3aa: CASSYLGSGIMNTEAFF; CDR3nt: TGTGCCAGCAGTTACTTAGGATCGGGGATTATGAACACTGAAGCTTTCTTT
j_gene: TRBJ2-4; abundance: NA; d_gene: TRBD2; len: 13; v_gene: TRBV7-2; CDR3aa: CASSTQIAGLQYF; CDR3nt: TGTGCCAGCAGCACCCAAATAGCGGGATTGCAGTACTTC
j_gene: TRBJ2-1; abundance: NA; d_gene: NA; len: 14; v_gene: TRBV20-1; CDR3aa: CSARDPYDYNEQFF; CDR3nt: TGCAGTGCTAGAGACCCTTACGACTACAATGAGCAGTTCTTC
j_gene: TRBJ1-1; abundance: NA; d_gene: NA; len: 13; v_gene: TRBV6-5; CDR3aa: CASSYSPYTEAFF; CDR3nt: TGTGCCAGCAGTTACTCCCCCTACACTGAAGCTTTCTTT
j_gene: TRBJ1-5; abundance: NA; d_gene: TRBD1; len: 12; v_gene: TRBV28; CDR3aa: CAGQGLNQPQHF; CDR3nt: TGTGCCGGACAGGGCCTAAATCAGCCCCAGCATTTT
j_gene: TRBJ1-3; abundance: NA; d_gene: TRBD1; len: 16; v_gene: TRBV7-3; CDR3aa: CASSLTGTASGNTIYF; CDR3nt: TGTGCCAGCAGCTTAACGGGGACAGCGAGTGGAAACACCATATATTTT
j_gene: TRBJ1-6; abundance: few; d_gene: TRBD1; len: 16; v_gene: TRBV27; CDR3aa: CATKTLEGTANSPLHF; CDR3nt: TGTGCCACCAAAACCTTAGAGGGGACAGCCAATTCACCCCTCCACTTT
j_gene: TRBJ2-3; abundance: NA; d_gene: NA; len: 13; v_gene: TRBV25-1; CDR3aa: CASSSRVGDTQYF; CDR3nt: TGTGCCAGCAGTAGTCGGGTCGGAGATACGCAGTATTTT
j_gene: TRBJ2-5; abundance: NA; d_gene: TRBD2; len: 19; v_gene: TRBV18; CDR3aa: CASSITPRRTSGSGETQYF; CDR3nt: TGTGCCAGCTCAATAACTCCCCGCCGGACTAGCGGGAGTGGAGAGACCCAGTACTTC
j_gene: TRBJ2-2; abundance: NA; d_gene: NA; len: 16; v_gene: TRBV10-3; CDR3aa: CAISESHNLNTGELFF; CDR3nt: TGTGCCATCAGTGAGTCACACAATTTAAACACCGGGGAGCTGTTTTTT
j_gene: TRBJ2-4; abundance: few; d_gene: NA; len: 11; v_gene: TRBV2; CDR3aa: CASSIQNIQYF; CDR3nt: TGTGCCAGCAGCATACAGAACATTCAGTACTTC
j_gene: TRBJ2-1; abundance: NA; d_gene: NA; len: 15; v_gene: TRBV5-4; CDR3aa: CASSFKIAEANEQFF; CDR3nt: TGTGCCAGCAGCTTTAAAATAGCGGAGGCCAATGAGCAGTTCTTC
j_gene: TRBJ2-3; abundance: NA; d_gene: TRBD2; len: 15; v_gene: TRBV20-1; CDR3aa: CSGMMGLAGVDTQYF; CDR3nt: TGCAGTGGCATGATGGGACTAGCGGGAGTAGATACGCAGTATTTT